This T cell receptor beta chain was found in a study of blood T cell repertoires in COVID-19. Turning to the study itself: COVID-19 samples collected from the United States, Italy and Spain covered acute and convalescent phases.

V lost 4 bases to trimming and J lost 1 base; unmatched junction nucleotides: 3. This CDR3 region has 14 residues. CDR1 SGHDN and CDR2 FVKESK come from the germline V gene. To note about this clone: Distinct nucleotide sequences in the sample also encode this CDR3.

Per the original data handling: Using reference gene primer amplification, nucleated cell counts were estimated. Here immunoSEQ multiplex PCR was the method, and the copy in TCRdb shows in-frame clones only, minus some. That table gives V, J and clone size, and the DNA gave D and trimming. The sample carries 150,000 to 170,000 clones, around 84% recorded once. This clonotype was sampled from an older woman with COVID-19, enrolled during active disease. The V gene is TRBV14, the J gene TRBJ2-5; 7 positions agree with TRBD1. Sequencing input: peripheral blood. CDR3 residues: CASSRNRGQETQYF. The CDR3 region has the DNA TGTGCCAGCAGCCGAAACAGGGGCCAAGAGACCCAGTACTTC.